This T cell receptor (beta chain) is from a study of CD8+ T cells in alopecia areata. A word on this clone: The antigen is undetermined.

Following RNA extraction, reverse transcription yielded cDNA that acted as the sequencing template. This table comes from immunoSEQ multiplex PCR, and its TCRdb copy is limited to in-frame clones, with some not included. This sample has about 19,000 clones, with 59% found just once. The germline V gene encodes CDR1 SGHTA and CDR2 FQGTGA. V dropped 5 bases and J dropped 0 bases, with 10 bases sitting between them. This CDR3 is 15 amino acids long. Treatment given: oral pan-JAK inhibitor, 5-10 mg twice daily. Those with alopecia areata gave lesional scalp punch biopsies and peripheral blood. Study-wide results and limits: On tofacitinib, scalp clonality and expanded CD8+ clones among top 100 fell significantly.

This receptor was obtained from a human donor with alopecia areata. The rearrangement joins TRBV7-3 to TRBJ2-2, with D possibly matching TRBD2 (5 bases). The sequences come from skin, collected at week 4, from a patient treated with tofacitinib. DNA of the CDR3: TGTGCCAGCAGCACGGGGAACGCGAACACCGGGGAGCTGTTTTTT. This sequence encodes CASSTGNANTGELFF.